These T cell receptor beta chains were read from a single sample in a study of cytomegalovirus exposure and HLA in healthy donors. Generated by immunoSEQ multiplex PCR, the TCRdb table keeps only in-frame clones and is missing some. Of more than 100,000 clones in the sample, roughly 80% were seen once. Sequencing used PBMCs. The source of these receptors is a man aged 55 to 70 in good health and CMV-seropositive. CDR3s include the opening cysteine and the closing phenylalanine or tryptophan. The order of the fields is CDR3 protein, clone size, V gene, J gene. Only some rows state a clone size, as once, few, many or a class for expanded clones.

CASSRPGQGIYNEQFF	few	TRBV4-1	TRBJ2-1
CASSLGDTTGNEQFF	.	TRBV5-1	TRBJ2-1
CASSSLAGFTGELFF	few	TRBV19	TRBJ2-2
CASSYSGSGRGQYF	.	TRBV6-5	TRBJ2-5
CASSFDRAIPQPQHF	few	TRBV28	TRBJ1-5
CASSLKGQGTEQYF	.	TRBV7-3	TRBJ2-7
CASSSGVAYNEQFF	.	TRBV5-1	TRBJ2-1
CASSDHSSGGYTF	.	TRBV7-9	TRBJ1-2
CAWSAGGGLDEKLFF	few	TRBV30	TRBJ1-4
CASSPLSLQGFSTDTQYF	few	TRBV18	TRBJ2-3
CASSSGEFYGYTF	.	TRBV9	TRBJ1-2
CASSPTRNTEAFF	.	TRBV18	TRBJ1-1
CASSARTSWNSYNEQFF	.	TRBV9	TRBJ2-1
CASSMGNGGYAGELFF	.	TRBV19	TRBJ2-2
CASSQLTDTQYF	.	TRBV7-9	TRBJ2-3
CATSLGGGAMTDTQYF	.	TRBV15	TRBJ2-3
CASSLLPGSDIYEQYF	few	TRBV7-7	TRBJ2-7
CASSFRGNTIYF	.	TRBV5-4	TRBJ1-3
CAWSVGTVGNTIYF	once	TRBV30	TRBJ1-3
CASRSWTGRFQSETQYF	.	TRBV27	TRBJ2-5
CASSPSGGNGNSPLHF	.	TRBV5-4	TRBJ1-6
CASSYTRDTEAFF	.	TRBV7-9	TRBJ1-1
CASRAGTHLNYGYTF	.	TRBV6-5	TRBJ1-2
CASSIGTATNEKLFF	.	TRBV7-9	TRBJ1-4
CATSLARQGSTNEKLFF	once	TRBV28	TRBJ1-4
CASGTLLSTDTQYF	few	TRBV2	TRBJ2-3
CASSNRGGRSKKQYF	.	TRBV19	TRBJ2-7
CASSLVTGFSGEQYF	.	TRBV5-4	TRBJ2-5
CASSLDSAPYNEQFF	.	TRBV7-3	TRBJ2-1
CASTQTGVSYEQYF	.	TRBV6-6	TRBJ2-7
CASLGGRDGYTF	few	TRBV5-1	TRBJ1-2
CASSRNYGYTF	.	TRBV5-6	TRBJ1-2
CASSPRRGPNQPQHF	.	TRBV21-1	TRBJ1-5
CASSLGTSGRSYNEQFF	.	TRBV5-1	TRBJ2-1
CASRLIQREGNEQFF	.	TRBV5-1	TRBJ2-1
CASNPGQGGNTGELFF	.	TRBV5-1	TRBJ2-2
CAWSVAPSGYTF	.	TRBV30	TRBJ1-2
CASSAYGLIYTEAFF	.	TRBV2	TRBJ1-1
CASSFSYYGYTF	.	TRBV7-2	TRBJ1-2
CATQRAGQLAGGYTF	.	TRBV19	TRBJ1-2
CATSPGAQSYSKQYF	.	TRBV15	TRBJ2-7
CASSKRTERNTEAFF	.	TRBV5-1	TRBJ1-1
CASSLVQGARNEQFF	once	TRBV7-3	TRBJ2-1
CASSLVDRGRIPQHF	.	TRBV28	TRBJ1-5
CASRGAGSAEQYF	.	TRBV6-6	.
CARSLLSAGTSAYDYTDTQYF	.	TRBV5-3	TRBJ2-3
CAIRQDRGGFEGSYEQYF	.	TRBV10-3	TRBJ2-7
CASSFPGGDEQFF	.	TRBV28	TRBJ2-1
CASSPGTGILYTEAFF	.	TRBV7-9	TRBJ1-1